The following is a T cell receptor (beta chain) sequence with its context. This entry is derived from a study of blood T cell repertoires in COVID-19. Study details: Sites across the United States, Italy and Spain contributed samples from acute and convalescent COVID-19. PBMCs, B-cell-depleted T cells, or T cells were the source of the cDNA or gDNA that made up the material.

Trimming removed 1 base from V and 0 bases from J, with 7 bases in between. Germline V gene sequence: CDR1 KGHSH, CDR2 LQKENI. The CDR3 runs to 14 residues. Original handling: By means of reference gene primer amplification, nucleated cell counts were estimated. Only in-frame clones appear in the TCRdb table, and some are missing; sequencing was by immunoSEQ multiplex PCR. V and J calls and clone size are copied from that table; D and trimming were computed from the DNA. The repertoire has hundreds of thousands of clones, 75% to 85% of them found once; the top ten carry around 5.5%. The TCR comes from a man aged 50 or older with active or convalescent COVID-19. What was sequenced was peripheral blood. The chain carries TRBV18 and TRBJ2-7; D unclear. In DNA form, the CDR3 reads TGTGCCAGCTCACCACGGCAGGACTCCTACGAGCAGTACTTC. It codes for CASSPRQDSYEQYF. The full variable domain, with the rest looked up from reference TRBV18 and TRBJ2-7, is NAGVMQNPRHLVRRRGQEARLRCSPMKGHSHVYWYRQLPEEGLKFMVYLQKENIIDESGMPKERFSAEFPKEGPSILRIQQVVRGDSAAYFCASSPRQDSYEQYFGPGTRLTVT.